These 2 T cell receptor beta chains originate from one sample sequenced in a study of type 1 regulatory T cells. TCRdb called the reads again in MiXCR, with one record for every CDR3 protein. The sample lists some 71,000 distinct CDR3 sequences; less than 25% were seen once. Study results and caveats: Compared with non-Tr1 cells, Tr1 cells showed a narrower TCR repertoire.

These receptors lack a known antigen. The sample was cultured type 1 regulatory T (Tr1) cells, either the whole culture or a sorted fraction (not recorded which). The receptors were gathered from a human donor in good health.

The V gene is TRBV24-1, the J gene TRBJ2-2; 7 bases agree with TRBD2. The CDR3 length is 19 residues. CDR1 is KGHDR and CDR2 is SFDVKD in the germline V gene. The junction had 13 bases not matched to a gene; V was cut back by 4 bases and J by 0 bases. Written as DNA, the CDR3 is TGTGCCACCAGTGACGTCGACGGGAGGAGCCCGGCGAACACCGGGGAGCTGTTTTTT. Encoded protein: CATSDVDGRSPANTGELFF.

This clonotype was seen more than once but under ten times. The J gene is TRBJ2-1, the V gene TRBV7-9; 7 nucleotides line up with TRBD2. Per germline, CDR1 SEHNR and CDR2 FQNEAQ (reference sequence). J lost 7 bases, V lost 5 bases, and 14 bases had no gene match. The length of the CDR3 is 16 residues. Written as DNA, the CDR3 is TGTGCCAGCAGCCGAGCTCTAGCGGCCTCAATGAATGAGCAGTTCTTC. Protein: CASSRALAASMNEQFF.